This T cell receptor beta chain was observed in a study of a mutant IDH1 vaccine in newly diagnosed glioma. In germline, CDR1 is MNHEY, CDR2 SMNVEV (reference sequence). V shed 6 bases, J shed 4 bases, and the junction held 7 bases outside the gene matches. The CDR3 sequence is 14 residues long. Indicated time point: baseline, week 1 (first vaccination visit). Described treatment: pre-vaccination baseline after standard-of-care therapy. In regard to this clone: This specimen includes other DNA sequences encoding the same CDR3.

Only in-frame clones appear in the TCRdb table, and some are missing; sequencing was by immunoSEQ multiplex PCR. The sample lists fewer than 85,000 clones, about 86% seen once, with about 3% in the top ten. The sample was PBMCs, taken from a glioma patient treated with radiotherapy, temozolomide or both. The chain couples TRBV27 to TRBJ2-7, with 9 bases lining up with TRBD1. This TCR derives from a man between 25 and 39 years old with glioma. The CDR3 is CASSPGTGFYEQYF. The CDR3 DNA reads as TGTGCCAGCAGCCCCGGGACAGGGTTTTACGAGCAGTACTTC.